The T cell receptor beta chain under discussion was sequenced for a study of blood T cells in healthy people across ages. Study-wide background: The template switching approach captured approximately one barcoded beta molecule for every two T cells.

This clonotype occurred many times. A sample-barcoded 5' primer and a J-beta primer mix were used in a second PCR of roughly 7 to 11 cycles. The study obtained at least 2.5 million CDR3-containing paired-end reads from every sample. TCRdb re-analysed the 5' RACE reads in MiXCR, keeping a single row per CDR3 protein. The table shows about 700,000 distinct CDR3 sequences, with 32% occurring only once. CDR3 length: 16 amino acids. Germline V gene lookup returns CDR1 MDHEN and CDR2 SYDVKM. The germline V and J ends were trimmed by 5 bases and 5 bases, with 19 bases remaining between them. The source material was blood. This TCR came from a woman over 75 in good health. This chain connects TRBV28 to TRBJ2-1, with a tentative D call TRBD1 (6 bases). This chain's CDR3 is CASSAIRDRQDNEQFF. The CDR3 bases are TGTGCCAGCAGTGCAATCCGTGACAGGCAGGACAATGAGCAGTTCTTC. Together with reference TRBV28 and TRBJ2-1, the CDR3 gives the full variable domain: DVKVTQSSRYLVKRTGEKVFLECVQDMDHENMFWYRQDPGLGLRLIYFSYDVKMKEKGDIPEGYSVSREKKERFSLILESASTNQTSMYLCASSAIRDRQDNEQFFGPGTRLTVL.